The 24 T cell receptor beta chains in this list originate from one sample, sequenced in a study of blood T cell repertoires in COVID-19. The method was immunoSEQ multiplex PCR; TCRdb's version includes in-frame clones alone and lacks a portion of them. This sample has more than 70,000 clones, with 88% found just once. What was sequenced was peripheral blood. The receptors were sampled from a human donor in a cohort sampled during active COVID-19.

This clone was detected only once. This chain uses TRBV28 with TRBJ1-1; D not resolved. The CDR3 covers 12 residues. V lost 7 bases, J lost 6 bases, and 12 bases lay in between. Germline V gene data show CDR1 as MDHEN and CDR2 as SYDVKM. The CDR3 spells CASKGSGAEAFF. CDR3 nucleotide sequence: TGTGCCAGCAAAGGGTCCGGGGCTGAAGCTTTCTTT.

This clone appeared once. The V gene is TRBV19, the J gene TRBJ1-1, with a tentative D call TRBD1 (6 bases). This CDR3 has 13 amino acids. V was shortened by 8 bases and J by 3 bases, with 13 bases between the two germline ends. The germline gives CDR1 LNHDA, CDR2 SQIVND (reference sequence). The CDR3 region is CASDQGRYTEAFF. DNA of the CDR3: TGTGCCAGTGACCAGGGGCGATACACTGAAGCTTTCTTT.

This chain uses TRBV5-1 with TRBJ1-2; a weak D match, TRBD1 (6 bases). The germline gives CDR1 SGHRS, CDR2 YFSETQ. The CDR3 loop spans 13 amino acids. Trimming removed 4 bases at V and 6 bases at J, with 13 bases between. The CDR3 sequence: CASSLGHVDGYTF. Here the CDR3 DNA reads TGCGCCAGCAGCCTGGGACACGTGGATGGCTACACCTTC.

CDR3 DNA sequence: TGTGCCAGCACCCGCGACCCGGAGACCACTGAAGCTTTCTTT. Its translation is CASTRDPETTEAFF. This sequence joins TRBV6-4 and TRBJ1-1; D ambiguous. This CDR3 comprises 14 residues. Trimming cost V 7 bases and J 4 bases, with 16 bases left between them. CDR1 and CDR2 (germline): MRHNA, SNTAGT.

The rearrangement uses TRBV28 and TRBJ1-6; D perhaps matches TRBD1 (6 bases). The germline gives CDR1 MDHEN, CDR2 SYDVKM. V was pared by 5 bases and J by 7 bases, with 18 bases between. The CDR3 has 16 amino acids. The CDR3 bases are TGTGCCAGCAGTCAAACTGGGGGACACCTCAATTCACCCCTCCACTTT. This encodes CASSQTGGHLNSPLHF.

In nucleotides, the CDR3 is TGTGCCAGCAGCTTAGAGGCTAGCGGTTCCACAGATACGCAGTATTTT. It specifies CASSLEASGSTDTQYF. V is TRBV11-2 and J is TRBJ2-3; the match to TRBD2 covers 7 bases. In germline, CDR1 is SGHAT, CDR2 FQNNGV. V dropped 0 bases and J dropped 2; count of bases not matched to a gene: 5. This CDR3 region has 16 residues.

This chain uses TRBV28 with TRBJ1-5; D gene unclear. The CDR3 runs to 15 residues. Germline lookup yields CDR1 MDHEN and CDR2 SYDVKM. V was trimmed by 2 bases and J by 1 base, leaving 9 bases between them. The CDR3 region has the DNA TGTGCCAGCAGTTTAGAGGCAGTCAGCAATCAGCCCCAGCATTTT. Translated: CASSLEAVSNQPQHF.

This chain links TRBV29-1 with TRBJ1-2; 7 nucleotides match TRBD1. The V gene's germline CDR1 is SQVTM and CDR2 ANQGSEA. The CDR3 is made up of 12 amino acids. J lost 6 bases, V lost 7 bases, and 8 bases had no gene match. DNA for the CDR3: TGCAGCGGTATACAGGGGCCGAATGGCTACACCTTC. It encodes CSGIQGPNGYTF.

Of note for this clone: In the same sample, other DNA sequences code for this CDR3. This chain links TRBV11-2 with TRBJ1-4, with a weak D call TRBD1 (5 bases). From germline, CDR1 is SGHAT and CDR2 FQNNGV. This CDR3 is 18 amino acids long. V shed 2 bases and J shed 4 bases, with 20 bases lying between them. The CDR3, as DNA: TGTGCCAGCAGCTTATCCGGAAGTCGTACAGGCATTAATGAAAAACTGTTTTTT. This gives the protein CASSLSGSRTGINEKLFF.

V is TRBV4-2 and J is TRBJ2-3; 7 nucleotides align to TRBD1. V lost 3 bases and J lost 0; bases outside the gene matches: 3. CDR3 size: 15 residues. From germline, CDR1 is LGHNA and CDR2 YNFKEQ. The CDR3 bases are TGTGCCAGCAGCCAGGCGACAGGGAGCACAGATACGCAGTATTTT. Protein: CASSQATGSTDTQYF.

The CDR3 reads CASSRYTGQDETQYF. DNA for the CDR3: TGTGCCAGCAGTCGATATACCGGACAGGACGAGACCCAGTACTTC. The V call is TRBV5-5, the J call TRBJ2-5; 7 bases map to TRBD1. This CDR3 comprises 15 residues. The germline V gene has CDR1 SGHKS and CDR2 YYEKEE (reference sequence). V shed 5 bases, J shed 5 bases, and the junction held 12 bases outside the gene matches. Based on the CDR3 plus reference TRBV5-5 and TRBJ2-5, the full variable domain is DAGVTQSPTHLIKTRGQQVTLRCSPISGHKSVSWYQQVLGQGPQFIFQYYEKEERGRGNFPDRFSARQFPNYSSELNVNALLLGDSALYLCASSRYTGQDETQYFGPGTRLLVL.

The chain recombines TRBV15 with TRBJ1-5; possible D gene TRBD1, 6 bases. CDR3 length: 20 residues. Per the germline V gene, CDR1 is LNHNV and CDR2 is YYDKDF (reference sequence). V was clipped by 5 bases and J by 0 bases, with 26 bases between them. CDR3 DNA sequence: TGTGCCACCAGCCGAACCCGTGGCCTGGGGGCAGTGCCTAGCAATCAGCCCCAGCATTTT. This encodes CATSRTRGLGAVPSNQPQHF.

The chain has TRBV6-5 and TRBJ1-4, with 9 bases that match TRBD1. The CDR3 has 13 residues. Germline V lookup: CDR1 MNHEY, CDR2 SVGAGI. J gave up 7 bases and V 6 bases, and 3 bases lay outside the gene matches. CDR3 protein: CASRGQGGEKLFF. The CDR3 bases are TGTGCCAGCAGGGGACAGGGTGGTGAAAAACTGTTTTTT.

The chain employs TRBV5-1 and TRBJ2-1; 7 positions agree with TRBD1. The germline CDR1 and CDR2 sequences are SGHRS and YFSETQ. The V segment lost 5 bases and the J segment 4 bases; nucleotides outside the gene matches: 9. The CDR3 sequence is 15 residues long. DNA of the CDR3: TGCGCCAGCAGTTACTCCGGGACAGAATACAATGAGCAGTTCTTC. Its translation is CASSYSGTEYNEQFF. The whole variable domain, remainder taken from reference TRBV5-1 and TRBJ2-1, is KAGVTQTPRYLIKTRGQQVTLSCSPISGHRSVSWYQQTPGQGLQFLFEYFSETQRNKGNFPGRFSGRQFSNSRSEMNVSTLELGDSALYLCASSYSGTEYNEQFFGPGTRLTVL.

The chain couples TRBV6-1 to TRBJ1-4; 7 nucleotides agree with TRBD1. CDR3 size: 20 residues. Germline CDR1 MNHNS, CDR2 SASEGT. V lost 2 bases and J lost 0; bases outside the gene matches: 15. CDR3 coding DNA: TGTGCCAGCAGTGAACGGGACAGAATCAGGACGCTTGCAACTAATGAAAAACTGTTTTTT. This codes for CASSERDRIRTLATNEKLFF.

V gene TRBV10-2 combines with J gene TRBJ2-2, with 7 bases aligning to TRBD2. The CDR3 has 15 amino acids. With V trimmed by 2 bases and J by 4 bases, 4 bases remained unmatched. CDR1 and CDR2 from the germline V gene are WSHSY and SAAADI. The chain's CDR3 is CASSEASGLTGELFF. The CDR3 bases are TGCGCCAGCAGTGAGGCTAGCGGCCTCACCGGGGAGCTGTTTTTT.

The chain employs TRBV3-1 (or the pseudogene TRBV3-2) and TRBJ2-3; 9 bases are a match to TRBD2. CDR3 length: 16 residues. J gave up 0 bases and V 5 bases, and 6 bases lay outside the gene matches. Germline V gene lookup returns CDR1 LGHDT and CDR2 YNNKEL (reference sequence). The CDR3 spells CASSKNSGGSTDTQYF. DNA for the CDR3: TGTGCCAGCAGCAAAAATAGCGGGGGAAGCACAGATACGCAGTATTTT.

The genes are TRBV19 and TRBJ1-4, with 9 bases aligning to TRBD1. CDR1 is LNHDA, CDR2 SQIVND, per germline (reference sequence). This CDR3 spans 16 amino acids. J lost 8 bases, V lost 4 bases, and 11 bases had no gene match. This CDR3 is CASSTPGQGSGEKLFF. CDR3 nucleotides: TGTGCCAGTAGTACCCCGGGACAGGGATCGGGAGAAAAACTGTTTTTT.

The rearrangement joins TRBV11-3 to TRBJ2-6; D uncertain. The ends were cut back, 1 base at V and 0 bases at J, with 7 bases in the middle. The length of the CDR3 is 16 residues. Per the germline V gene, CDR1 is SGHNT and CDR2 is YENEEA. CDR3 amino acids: CASSLGALSGANVLTF. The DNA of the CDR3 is TGTGCCAGCAGCTTAGGAGCGCTCTCTGGGGCCAACGTCCTGACTTTC.

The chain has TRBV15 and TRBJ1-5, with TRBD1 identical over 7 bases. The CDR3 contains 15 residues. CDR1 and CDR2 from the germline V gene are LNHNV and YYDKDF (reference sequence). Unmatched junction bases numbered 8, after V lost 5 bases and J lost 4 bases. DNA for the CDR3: TGTGCCACCAGCCGACAGGGTAGGGAAAATCAGCCCCAGCATTTT. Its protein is CATSRQGRENQPQHF.

For the CDR3, the DNA is TGTGCCACCCGACTAGCGGGGGGTTCATTGTACTTC. As protein: CATRLAGGSLYF. This sequence joins TRBV10-3 and TRBJ2-5, with 13 bases identical to TRBD2. V was clipped by 10 bases and J by 13 bases; unmatched bases: 9. Germline assignment: CDR1 ENHRY and CDR2 SYGVKD. The CDR3 sequence is 12 residues long.

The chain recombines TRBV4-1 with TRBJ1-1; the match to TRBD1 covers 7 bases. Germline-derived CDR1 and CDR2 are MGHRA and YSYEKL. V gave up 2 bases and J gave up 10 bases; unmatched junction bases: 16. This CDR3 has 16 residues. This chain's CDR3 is CASSQILGQEENGAFF. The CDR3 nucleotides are TGCGCCAGCAGCCAAATCCTAGGACAGGAGGAGAACGGAGCTTTCTTT.

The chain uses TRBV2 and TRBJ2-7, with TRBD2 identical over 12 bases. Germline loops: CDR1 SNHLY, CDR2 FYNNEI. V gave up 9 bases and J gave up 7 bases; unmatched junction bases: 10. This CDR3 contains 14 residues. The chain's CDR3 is CARSSGRASREQYF. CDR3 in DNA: TGTGCCAGGTCTAGCGGGAGGGCCAGCCGAGAGCAGTACTTC.

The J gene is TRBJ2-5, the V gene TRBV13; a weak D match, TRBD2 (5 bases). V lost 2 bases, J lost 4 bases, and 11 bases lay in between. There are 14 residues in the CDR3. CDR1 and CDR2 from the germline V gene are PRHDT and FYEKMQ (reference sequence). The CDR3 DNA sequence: TGTGCCAGCAGCTTAAGAGGGAGCGGAGAGACCCAGTACTTC. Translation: CASSLRGSGETQYF.